The 29 T cell receptor beta chains below were found in one sample sequenced in a study of T cells in localized non-small cell lung cancer. Repertoires were generated with immunoSEQ multiplex PCR, while TCRdb's copy carries only in-frame clones and drops some. This sample yields over 1,000 clones, of which approximately 30% are seen a single time; about two fifths belongs to the top ten. Sequenced material: normal lung tissue next to the tumor, taken before any cancer treatment. Source of these receptors: a male donor older than 55 with stage II squamous cell lung carcinoma.

V gene TRBV18 combines with J gene TRBJ1-2; unclear D gene. The germline gives CDR1 KGHSH, CDR2 LQKENI. The CDR3 is made up of 13 amino acids. The germline V and J ends were trimmed by 3 bases and 4 bases, with 9 bases remaining between them. CDR3 in amino acids: CASSPEGPYGYTF. As DNA, the CDR3 is TGTGCCAGCTCACCCGAGGGCCCCTATGGCTACACCTTC.

This clone is categorized as medium-sized. The chain combines TRBV11-3 with TRBJ2-7; D is possibly TRBD1 (5 bases). Germline V gene sequence: CDR1 SGHNT, CDR2 YENEEA. V gave up 3 bases and J gave up 2 bases, with 14 bases separating them. The CDR3 runs 15 residues. The CDR3: CASSLVTEATYEQYV. The CDR3 DNA sequence: TGTGCCAGCAGCTTGGTGACAGAAGCGACCTACGAGCAGTACGTC.

This clone qualifies as large. Here the CDR3 DNA reads TGTGCCAGCAACGGGGGGCTCTCCTACAATGAGCAGTTCTTC. Amino acid sequence: CASNGGLSYNEQFF. This sequence joins TRBV9 and TRBJ2-1; D possibly corresponds to TRBD2 (7 bases). Per the germline V gene, CDR1 is SGDLS and CDR2 is YYNGEE. This CDR3 comprises 14 residues. Trimming removed 6 bases at V and 0 bases at J, with 10 bases between.

This clone is medium-sized (0.01 to 0.1%) in the sample. The genes are TRBV9 and TRBJ2-1; possibly TRBD2 for D (5 bases). Germline V gene lookup returns CDR1 SGDLS and CDR2 YYNGEE. The CDR3 has 16 residues. The V and J ends lost 3 bases and 2 bases respectively, with 15 bases between them. The CDR3 here is CASSGGLGGTYNEQFF. The CDR3 DNA follows: TGTGCCAGCAGCGGCGGACTGGGTGGTACCTACAATGAGCAGTTCTTC. Supplemented by reference TRBV9 and TRBJ2-1, the full variable domain reads DSGVTQTPKHLITATGQRVTLRCSPRSGDLSVYWYQQSLDQGLQFLIQYYNGEERAKGNILERFSAQQFPDLHSELNLSSLELGDSALYFCASSGGLGGTYNEQFFGPGTRLTVL.

By its share, this clone is medium-sized. The V call is TRBV6-8, the J call TRBJ2-2; TRBD2 agrees at 10 bases. Looked up from germline, CDR1 is MNHGY and CDR2 is SAAAGT. J lost 7 bases, V lost 8 bases, and 7 bases had no gene match. CDR3 length: 14 amino acids. The CDR3 is CASGLLAGHGELFF. The CDR3 coding sequence is TGTGCCAGCGGCTTACTAGCGGGACACGGGGAGCTGTTTTTT.

Concerning this clone itself: The germline gene is not matched at one end of the junction; a read error may be the cause. The chain links TRBV6-8 to TRBJ2-1, with 12 nucleotides matching TRBD2. This CDR3 has 16 amino acids. Per germline, CDR1 MNHGY and CDR2 SAAAGT. The CDR3 DNA is TGTGCCATCAGTGCGCCTAGCGGGGGGGCATTGAAAGAGCAGTTCTTC. The encoded protein is CAISAPSGGALKEQFF.

This clone is medium-sized by share. The chain is built from TRBV9 and TRBJ2-2; D unclear. Germline V gene data show CDR1 as SGDLS and CDR2 as YYNGEE. V was pared by 4 bases and J by 4 bases, with 5 bases between. CDR3 length equals 12 residues. CDR3 nucleotides: TGTGCCAGCAGCCGTGGCACCGGGGAGCTGTTTTTT. Translation: CASSRGTGELFF.

This clone is deemed large. This chain joins TRBV18 and TRBJ2-7; unclear D gene. Looked up from germline, CDR1 is KGHSH and CDR2 is LQKENI. The CDR3 extends over 13 amino acids. With 3 bases removed from V and 0 bases from J, the gap between germline ends came to 6 bases. The CDR3 DNA sequence: TGTGCCAGCTCACCCCTGGACTCCTACGAGCAGTACTTC. Its protein product is CASSPLDSYEQYF.

This clone occurred a few times. V and J are TRBV14 and TRBJ1-4; no definite D call. V lost 0 bases to trimming and J lost 8 bases, with 13 bases between them. The CDR3 covers 15 residues. Germline CDR1 SGHDN, CDR2 FVKESK. The CDR3 DNA follows: TGTGCCAGCAGCCAAGATTCGGCCCTTTCAGAAAAACTGTTTTTT. It yields the protein CASSQDSALSEKLFF.

The rearrangement uses TRBV6-1 and TRBJ2-1; the D is unclear. With 0 bases removed from V and 2 bases from J, the gap between germline ends came to 8 bases. The germline V gene encodes CDR1 MNHNS and CDR2 SASEGT. The CDR3 contains 15 residues. The CDR3 protein is CASSEASLTYNEQFF. The CDR3 DNA follows: TGTGCCAGCAGTGAAGCGTCACTCACCTACAATGAGCAGTTCTTC.

The V call is TRBV19, the J call TRBJ1-2, with unresolved D. The germline CDR1 and CDR2 sequences are LNHDA and SQIVND (reference sequence). CDR3 size: 12 residues. The ends were cut back, 5 bases at V and 5 bases at J, with 9 bases in the middle. The DNA of the CDR3 is TGTGCCAGTAGTGTGGTAGGGTATGGCTACACCTTC. Protein: CASSVVGYGYTF.

This clone appeared a few times. The gene calls are TRBV6-8 and TRBJ1-6; a possible D gene is TRBD1 (5 bases). Trimming shortened V by 5 bases and J by 0 bases, and 11 bases separated the two germline ends. The CDR3 has 16 residues. The germline V gene has CDR1 MNHGY and CDR2 SAAAGT. This CDR3 is CASSRTFRSYNSPLHF. Written as DNA, the CDR3 is TGTGCCAGCAGTCGGACATTTCGCTCCTATAATTCACCCCTCCACTTT.

This clone is labeled as medium-sized. The gene calls are TRBV11-3 and TRBJ2-1, with 7 bases lining up with TRBD2. The CDR3 is 17 residues long. V lost 0 bases to trimming and J lost 7 bases; unmatched junction nucleotides: 12. Germline V gene data show CDR1 as SGHNT and CDR2 as YENEEA. CDR3 protein: CASSLDVGTKRGNEQFF. Here the CDR3 DNA reads TGTGCCAGCAGCTTAGACGTTGGGACTAAAAGAGGGAATGAGCAGTTCTTC.

This chain links TRBV30 with TRBJ2-1; D not resolved. V lost 1 base to trimming and J lost 5 bases, with 3 bases between them. The CDR3 covers 11 residues. Germline V gene sequence: CDR1 GTSNPN, CDR2 SVGIG (reference sequence). This CDR3 is CAWSGNNEQFF. The CDR3 nucleotides are TGTGCCTGGAGTGGGAACAATGAGCAGTTCTTC. Combining the CDR3 with reference TRBV30 and TRBJ2-1 gives the whole variable domain SQTIHQWPATLVQPVGSPLSLECTVEGTSNPNLYWYRQAAGRGLQLLFYSVGIGQISSEVPQNLSASRPQDRQFILSSKKLLLSDSGFYLCAWSGNNEQFFGPGTRLTVL.

This clone was seen only a few times. The rearrangement uses TRBV6-8 and TRBJ1-1; a possible D gene is TRBD1 (5 bases). CDR1 and CDR2 from the germline V gene are MNHGY and SAAAGT. V dropped 6 bases and J dropped 5 bases, with 13 bases sitting between them. CDR3 size: 13 residues. In DNA form, the CDR3 reads TGTGCCAGCAGGAGCCCAGGGAGGACTGAAGCTTTCTTT. Translated: CASRSPGRTEAFF.

This clone appeared a few times. This sequence joins TRBV11-3 and TRBJ1-1; D is possibly TRBD1 (5 bases). Germline V gene sequence: CDR1 SGHNT, CDR2 YENEEA. The CDR3 has 15 amino acids. V was trimmed by 5 bases and J by 4 bases, leaving 17 bases between them. The CDR3 DNA sequence: TGTGCCAGCAGCCTCCAGGGAGGAGGTACCACTGAAGCTTTCTTT. This encodes CASSLQGGGTTEAFF.

The chain links TRBV7-6 to TRBJ2-5; 8 bases match TRBD1. This CDR3 region has 15 residues. Trimming took 5 bases from V and 5 from J; bases not matched to a gene: 10. In germline, CDR1 is SGHVS, CDR2 FNYEAQ. The CDR3 region is CASSQGQGGLETQYF. The CDR3 DNA follows: TGTGCCAGCAGCCAAGGACAGGGCGGTCTGGAGACCCAGTACTTC.

The rearrangement joins TRBV11-3 to TRBJ1-2; 7 positions agree with TRBD1. This CDR3 spans 17 amino acids. V shed 4 bases and J 8 bases; nucleotides not matched to a gene: 19. The germline V gene encodes CDR1 SGHNT and CDR2 YENEEA. In nucleotides, the CDR3 is TGTGCCAGCAGCTCTAGAGGGGACAGAGCCATGAGTATAGGCTACACCTTC. Its protein product is CASSSRGDRAMSIGYTF.

This clone was counted a few times. The chain employs TRBV11-3 and TRBJ2-1; no reliable D call. The CDR3 totals 15 residues. The V gene lost 5 bases and the J gene lost 1 base, with 12 bases spanning the gap. Germline-derived CDR1 and CDR2 are SGHNT and YENEEA. CDR3 in amino acids: CASSPSTASYNEQFF. CDR3 DNA sequence: TGTGCCAGCAGCCCCTCGACCGCTTCCTACAATGAGCAGTTCTTC. The full variable domain, its missing parts supplied by reference TRBV11-3 and TRBJ2-1, is EAGVVQSPRYKIIEKKQPVAFWCNPISGHNTLYWYLQNLGQGPELLIRYENEEAVDDSQLPKDRFSAERLKGVDSTLKIQPAELGDSAVYLCASSPSTASYNEQFFGPGTRLTVL.

The chain joins TRBV10-2 to TRBJ2-1, with TRBD2 matching 12 bases. Germline V gives CDR1 WSHSY, CDR2 SAAADI. The CDR3 is 18 residues long. V trimming: 3 bases; J trimming: 8 bases; junction bases outside the gene matches: 14. The CDR3 nucleotides are TGCGCCAGCAGTGACAATCCTGGACTAGCGGGATTATCTTATGAGCAGTTCTTC. The encoded protein is CASSDNPGLAGLSYEQFF.

In its sample, this clone was seen a few times. The rearrangement uses TRBV6-8 and TRBJ2-3; TRBD1 matches at 9 bases. Germline V gives CDR1 MNHGY, CDR2 SAAAGT. This CDR3 is built from 12 residues. V lost 4 bases, J lost 8 bases, and 1 base stayed unmatched. In nucleotides, the CDR3 is TGTGCCAGCAGTTGGGACAGGGTTACGCAGTATTTT. Translation: CASSWDRVTQYF.

CDR3 DNA sequence: TGTGCCAGCTCCCCAGTGGGGGCGGAGGGCACTGAAGCTTTCTTT. Amino acid sequence: CASSPVGAEGTEAFF. The V call is TRBV18, the J call TRBJ1-1; possibly TRBD1 for D (6 bases). V lost 6 bases to trimming and J lost 4 bases, with 18 bases between them. This CDR3 spans 15 amino acids. CDR1 and CDR2 (germline): KGHSH, LQKENI.

This clone has more than one count but fewer than ten. The chain uses TRBV9 and TRBJ1-4; tentatively, D is TRBD1 (5 bases). This CDR3 contains 13 residues. The germline gives CDR1 SGDLS, CDR2 YYNGEE. The V gene lost 5 bases and the J gene lost 9 bases, with 14 bases spanning the gap. The CDR3 region has the DNA TGTGCCAGCAGTGGGGGTGAGACCCAAAAACTGTTTTTT. Its translation: CASSGGETQKLFF.

The chain links TRBV19 to TRBJ1-4, with 7 bases identical to TRBD1. CDR3 length equals 16 residues. V dropped 6 bases and J dropped 4; count of bases not matched to a gene: 11. CDR1 is LNHDA and CDR2 is SQIVND in the germline V gene (reference sequence). The CDR3 bases are TGTGCCAGTAGAGCGAGGTCCAGGGGGAATAATGAAAAACTGTTTTTT. This translates into CASRARSRGNNEKLFF.

This sequence joins TRBV5-1 and TRBJ2-2; 7 bases are shared with TRBD2. CDR1 and CDR2 (germline): SGHRS, YFSETQ. The junction had 10 bases not matched to a gene; V was cut back by 4 bases and J by 4 bases. The CDR3 runs to 16 residues. The CDR3 coding sequence is TGCGCCAGCAGCCCCAGGGCGGGGGTTTCCACCGGGGAGCTGTTTTTT. Amino acid sequence: CASSPRAGVSTGELFF.

The genes are TRBV14 and TRBJ2-1; 8 nucleotides align to TRBD2. The V gene end was trimmed by 4 bases and the J gene end by 7 bases; junction bases not matched to a gene: 9. CDR1 and CDR2 from the germline V gene are SGHDN and FVKESK. The CDR3 loop spans 15 amino acids. The CDR3 region is CASSRGTSLGNEQFF. In DNA, the CDR3 is TGTGCCAGCAGCCGCGGGACTAGTCTGGGTAATGAGCAGTTCTTC.

This sequence joins TRBV29-1 and TRBJ2-1; the match to TRBD2 covers 12 bases. The CDR3 spans 17 residues. Germline CDR1 and CDR2: SQVTM and ANQGSEA. The V and J ends lost 3 bases and 3 bases, in that order; junction bases with no gene match: 9. CDR3 DNA: TGCAGCGTTGATTCCCCTAAGGGACTAGCGGGCTACAATGAGCAGTTCTTC. Residues: CSVDSPKGLAGYNEQFF.

Only a few counts were recorded for this clone. The J gene is TRBJ2-3, the V gene TRBV5-1, with D maybe TRBD1 (7 bases). The CDR3 loop spans 15 amino acids. Between the trimmed V and J ends, which lost 4 bases and 8 bases, there was a span of 20 bases. Germline V CDR1 and CDR2: SGHRS, YFSETQ. CDR3 nucleotides: TGCGCCAGCAGCGGGGGGACAGCCCAGGATGGTACGCAGTATTTT. The encoded protein is CASSGGTAQDGTQYF.

The chain couples TRBV5-1 to TRBJ2-5; TRBD1 is a possible D gene (6 bases). The CDR3 is 15 amino acids. V lost 4 bases and J lost 7, with 20 bases in between. Germline CDR1 SGHRS, CDR2 YFSETQ. The DNA for the CDR3 is TGCGCCAGCAGCCCCGAGGCAGGGGTCGTAGGGACCCAGTACTTC. Translating gives CASSPEAGVVGTQYF.